The clone carrying this T cell receptor beta chain appeared many times. Its cognate antigen is unknown. One entry per CDR3 protein results from TCRdb running MiXCR on the RT-PCR reads. The data contain roughly 460,000 distinct CDR3 sequences, 9.5% to 12% of them singletons. These data originate in a study of response to subunit inactivated influenza vaccine. Points from the study as a whole: Each seasonal influenza vaccination, the authors suggested, recruits few new T cells.

V lost 8 bases and J 2 bases, leaving 23 bases between the germline ends. There are 17 residues in the CDR3. Germline assignment: CDR1 MRHNA and CDR2 SNTAGT. This chain links TRBV6-4 with TRBJ2-3; D remains unclear. The sequence came from a middle-aged man who received an inactivated influenza vaccine. Here the sequenced sample was PBMCs from blood, taken about 6 weeks after vaccination. DNA of the CDR3: TGTGCCAGCCGGTATGAGGTCTCCGCAGTTATCACAGATACGCAGTATTTT. Its protein is CASRYEVSAVITDTQYF.